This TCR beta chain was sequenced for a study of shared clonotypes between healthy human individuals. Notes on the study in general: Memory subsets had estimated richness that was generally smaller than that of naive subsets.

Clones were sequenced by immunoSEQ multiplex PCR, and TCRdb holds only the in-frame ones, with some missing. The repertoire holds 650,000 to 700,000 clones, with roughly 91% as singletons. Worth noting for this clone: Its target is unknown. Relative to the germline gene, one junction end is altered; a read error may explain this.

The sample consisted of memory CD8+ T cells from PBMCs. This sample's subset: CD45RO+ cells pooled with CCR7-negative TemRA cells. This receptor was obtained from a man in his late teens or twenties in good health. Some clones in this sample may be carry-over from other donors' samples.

CDR3 amino acids: CASGEGHKAF. The CDR3 DNA reads as TGTGCCAGCGGAGAGGGACACAAGGCTTTC. The V gene is TRBV9, the J gene TRBJ2-6, with a weak D call TRBD1 (6 bases). The CDR3 totals 10 residues. Germline V gene sequence: CDR1 SGDLS, CDR2 YYNGEE.